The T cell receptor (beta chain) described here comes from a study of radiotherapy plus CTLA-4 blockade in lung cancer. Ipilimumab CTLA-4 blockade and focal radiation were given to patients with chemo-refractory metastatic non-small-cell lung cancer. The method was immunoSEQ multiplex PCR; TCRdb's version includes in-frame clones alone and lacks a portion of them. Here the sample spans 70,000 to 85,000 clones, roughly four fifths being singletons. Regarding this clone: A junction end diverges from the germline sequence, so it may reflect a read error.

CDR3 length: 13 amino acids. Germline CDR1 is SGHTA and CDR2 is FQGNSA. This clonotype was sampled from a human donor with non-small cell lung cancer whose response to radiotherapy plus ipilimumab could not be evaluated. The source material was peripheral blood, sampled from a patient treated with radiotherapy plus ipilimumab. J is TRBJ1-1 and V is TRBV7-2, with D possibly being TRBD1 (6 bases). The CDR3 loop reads CASSLAGATAAFF. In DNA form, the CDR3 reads TGTGCCAGCAGCTTAGCGGGGGCCACTGCAGCTTTCTTT.